This entry concerns a single T cell receptor beta chain. Sample-barcoded 5' priming and a J-beta primer mix drove a second PCR of roughly 6 to 12 cycles. Every molecule of cDNA carried a tag from a template-switch adaptor with 12 random nucleotides. TCRdb independently ran MiXCR on the 5' RACE reads; one entry per CDR3 protein. The profile shows fewer than 1,000,000 distinct CDR3 sequences, around 43% of them singletons. The source of the sample is a study of blood T cells in healthy people across ages. The V and J ends lost 0 bases and 8 bases respectively, with 13 bases between them. This CDR3 has 14 residues. CDR1 and CDR2 (germline): LGHNA, YSLEER.

What was sequenced was blood. The V call is TRBV4-3, the J call TRBJ1-2; no reliable D call. The sequence derives from a man aged 55 to 70 in good health. CDR3 sequence (DNA): TGCGCCAGCAGCCAAGATCGCGGGAGGGCGGGCTACACCTTC. Amino acid sequence: CASSQDRGRAGYTF.